Each of the 22 T cell receptor beta chains below was sequenced from the same sample in a study of CD8+ T cells in alopecia areata. Investigators isolated RNA and reverse transcribed it into cDNA to act as the sequencing template. Sequenced by immunoSEQ multiplex PCR; TCRdb stores in-frame clones only, minus some. This table holds 130,000 to 150,000 clones, roughly four fifths found once. Treatment of the sample: oral pan-JAK inhibitor, 5-10 mg twice daily. The sample consisted of CD8+ T cells sorted from blood, taken at week 4, from a patient treated with tofacitinib. Every receptor here comes from a human donor with alopecia areata.

The genes are TRBV4-1 and TRBJ2-7; 7 bases line up with TRBD2. The CDR3 has 15 amino acids. The ends lost 1 base at V and 7 bases at J; junction bases unmatched: 10. CDR1 and CDR2 from the germline V gene are MGHRA and YSYEKL. The CDR3 spells CASSQVGAGLGEQYF. The CDR3 DNA is TGCGCCAGCAGCCAAGTTGGAGCGGGGCTGGGGGAGCAGTACTTC.

V usage is TRBV7-2 and J usage is TRBJ2-1; 10 nucleotides match TRBD2. V was clipped by 6 bases and J by 7 bases; unmatched bases: 6. The CDR3 totals 14 residues. Germline V gene sequence: CDR1 SGHTA, CDR2 FQGNSA. CDR3 amino acids: CASRLSGGLNEQFF. CDR3 in DNA: TGTGCCAGCAGACTTAGCGGGGGGCTTAATGAGCAGTTCTTC.

The V gene is TRBV4-2, the J gene TRBJ2-7; TRBD2 is a possible D gene (7 bases). The germline CDR1 and CDR2 sequences are LGHNA and YNFKEQ. The CDR3 extends over 17 amino acids. Trimming removed 0 bases at V and 1 base at J, with 16 bases between. The CDR3 spells CASSQEFGGGQSYEQYF. The CDR3 nucleotides are TGTGCCAGCAGCCAAGAATTTGGCGGGGGCCAATCCTACGAGCAGTACTTC.

In DNA form, the CDR3 reads TGCGCCAGCAGCCAAGGGGGGGGGACCACAGATACGCAGTATTTT. As protein: CASSQGGGTTDTQYF. V usage is TRBV4-3 and J usage is TRBJ2-3, with TRBD2 matching over 7 bases. Germline-derived CDR1 and CDR2 are LGHNA and YSLEER. With 1 base clipped from V and 2 bases from J, the junction kept 3 bases outside the gene matches. CDR3 length equals 15 residues.

This clone is a singleton in its sample. This rearrangement joins TRBV6-6 to TRBJ2-3; D remains ambiguous. The CDR3 is 14 residues long. Germline CDR1 MNHNY, CDR2 SVGAGI (reference sequence). Trimming took off 0 bases at V and 4 bases at J, with 8 bases between the two ends. The CDR3 region has the DNA TGTGCCAGCAGTTACTCCCCTGCGCCAGATACGCAGTATTTT. Amino acid sequence: CASSYSPAPDTQYF.

This clone was seen only once. The same CDR3 also results from other DNA sequences found in this sample. The gene calls are TRBV7-2 and TRBJ1-4; D not certain. The CDR3 consists of 12 residues. Germline V lookup: CDR1 SGHTA, CDR2 FQGNSA. Trimming pared 2 bases from V and 7 bases from J, leaving 5 bases between. The CDR3 DNA sequence: TGTGCCAGCAGCTTACGGGGTGAAAAACTGTTTTTT. Translated: CASSLRGEKLFF.

V is TRBV6-4 and J is TRBJ2-3; possible D gene TRBD2, 5 bases. Trimming shortened V by 2 bases and J by 9 bases, and 12 bases separated the two germline ends. The CDR3 loop spans 13 amino acids. Per the germline V gene, CDR1 is MRHNA and CDR2 is SNTAGT. CDR3 DNA: TGTGCCAGCAGTGACCGGGATTCTGGGACGCAGTATTTT. Protein: CASSDRDSGTQYF.

The chain is built from TRBV2 and TRBJ2-7, with D maybe TRBD2 (6 bases). Germline values: CDR1 SNHLY, CDR2 FYNNEI. The CDR3 totals 12 residues. V lost 4 bases, J lost 8 bases, and 12 bases lay in between. CDR3 in DNA: TGTGCCAGCAGTGGGAGGGCAGGGCAGCAGTACTTC. It is translated as CASSGRAGQQYF.

This clone appeared a single time. The chain combines TRBV27 with TRBJ1-1; D is undetermined. CDR3 length: 14 amino acids. Trimming removed 1 base at V and 1 base at J, with 7 bases between. The germline CDR1 and CDR2 sequences are MNHEY and SMNVEV (reference sequence). The CDR3 protein is CASSLWAANTEAFF. The DNA for the CDR3 is TGTGCCAGCAGTTTATGGGCCGCGAACACTGAAGCTTTCTTT.

The V gene is TRBV10-2, the J gene TRBJ2-2; unclear D gene. Germline assignment: CDR1 WSHSY and CDR2 SAAADI. The CDR3 is 11 residues long. V dropped 8 bases and J dropped 5 bases, with 6 bases sitting between them. CDR3 amino acids: CASGDTGELFF. The CDR3 DNA reads as TGCGCCAGCGGGGATACCGGGGAGCTGTTTTTT.

This clone has a handful of counts. The chain combines TRBV7-2 with TRBJ2-4, with 7 bases lining up with TRBD2. CDR3 length equals 16 residues. Germline values: CDR1 SGHTA, CDR2 FQGNSA. J lost 3 bases, V lost 5 bases, and 10 bases had no gene match. CDR3 region: CASSQGLVYGKNIQYF. The DNA for the CDR3 is TGTGCCAGCAGCCAAGGACTAGTGTACGGCAAAAACATTCAGTACTTC. The whole variable domain, filled in from reference TRBV7-2 and TRBJ2-4, reads GAGVSQSPSNKVTEKGKDVELRCDPISGHTALYWYRQSLGQGLEFLIYFQGNSAPDKSGLPSDRFSAERTGGSVSTLTIQRTQQEDSAVYLCASSQGLVYGKNIQYFGAGTRLSVL.

J is TRBJ2-7 and V is TRBV6-5, with 7 bases fitting TRBD1. V gave up 2 bases and J gave up 4 bases; unmatched junction bases: 5. This CDR3 spans 14 amino acids. Germline CDR1 and CDR2: MNHEY and SVGAGI. The CDR3: CASSYETGPYEQYF. The CDR3 nucleotides are TGTGCCAGCAGTTACGAGACAGGGCCGTACGAGCAGTACTTC.

The chain recombines TRBV6-1 with TRBJ1-5; no firm D call. Looked up from germline, CDR1 is MNHNS and CDR2 is SASEGT. V was cut by 2 bases and J by 0 bases, with 14 bases left in between. The CDR3 consists of 17 residues. This CDR3 is CASSEYLPPNSNQPQHF. DNA for the CDR3: TGTGCCAGCAGTGAATACCTCCCCCCTAATAGCAATCAGCCCCAGCATTTT.

The J gene is TRBJ2-7, the V gene TRBV27; maybe TRBD2 (6 bases). The V end was cut by 2 bases, the J end by 0 bases, with 8 bases between. Germline CDR1 and CDR2: MNHEY and SMNVEV (reference sequence). This CDR3 region has 14 residues. CDR3 residues: CASSLGRSSYEQYF. The DNA for the CDR3 is TGTGCCAGCAGTTTAGGGAGGAGCTCCTACGAGCAGTACTTC.

The rearrangement uses TRBV6-6 and TRBJ2-7; tentative D call: TRBD1 (6 bases). This CDR3 has 14 residues. Germline V gene lookup returns CDR1 MNHNY and CDR2 SVGAGI (reference sequence). V was pared by 4 bases and J by 5 bases, with 15 bases between. This chain's CDR3 is CASSSRGRTNEQYF. The CDR3 nucleotides read TGTGCCAGCAGTTCAAGGGGGAGAACCAACGAGCAGTACTTC.

The rearrangement links TRBV6-6 to TRBJ2-5; TRBD2 matches at 10 bases. This CDR3 spans 14 amino acids. J was trimmed by 9 bases and V by 6 bases; bases with no gene match: 10. In germline, CDR1 is MNHNY, CDR2 SVGAGI (reference sequence). Written as DNA, the CDR3 is TGTGCCAGCAGCGGACTAGCGGCGGGGACCGCCCAGTACTTC. This translates into CASSGLAAGTAQYF.

The chain combines TRBV15 with TRBJ2-1; D not certain. Germline-derived CDR1 and CDR2 are LNHNV and YYDKDF (reference sequence). The length of the CDR3 is 15 residues. Trimming shortened V by 0 bases and J by 6 bases, and 12 bases separated the two germline ends. The CDR3 DNA reads TGTGCCACCAGCAGAGATCGAGGAAAGGGCAATGAGCAGTTCTTC. Translated, it gives CATSRDRGKGNEQFF. The full variable domain, with the rest looked up from reference TRBV15 and TRBJ2-1, is DAMVIQNPRYQVTQFGKPVTLSCSQTLNHNVMYWYQQKSSQAPKLLFHYYDKDFNNEADTPDNFQSRRPNTSFCFLDIRSPGLGDTAMYLCATSRDRGKGNEQFFGPGTRLTVL.

V gene TRBV11-2 combines with J gene TRBJ2-7; TRBD2 might be the D (5 bases). The CDR3 sequence is 18 residues long. The germline V gene encodes CDR1 SGHAT and CDR2 FQNNGV. Deletions cut 0 bases from V and 7 bases from J, with 25 bases between. The CDR3 DNA reads as TGTGCCAGCAGCTTAGACCGGTTCGGGTCTGGGGAGCTTTGGGAGCAGTACTTC. This translates into CASSLDRFGSGELWEQYF.

The chain couples TRBV5-1 to TRBJ2-7; D might be TRBD1 or TRBD2, each matching 5 bases. Per the germline V gene, CDR1 is SGHRS and CDR2 is YFSETQ. This CDR3 is 17 amino acids long. V gave up 4 bases and J gave up 0 bases, with 20 bases separating them. CDR3 residues: CASSVDGRDAYSYEQYF. CDR3 DNA: TGCGCCAGCAGCGTTGACGGACGGGACGCCTACTCCTACGAGCAGTACTTC.

This clone was found once. V usage is TRBV11-1 and J usage is TRBJ2-5; the match to TRBD1 covers 8 bases. Germline V gene lookup returns CDR1 SGHAT and CDR2 FQDESV (reference sequence). With V trimmed by 7 bases and J by 5 bases, 15 bases remained unmatched. The CDR3 has 16 amino acids. This chain's CDR3 is CASNPGGPVEWETQYF. In DNA, the CDR3 is TGTGCCAGCAACCCAGGGGGCCCCGTTGAATGGGAGACCCAGTACTTC.

The chain joins TRBV5-6 to TRBJ2-5; 8 bases align to TRBD2. In germline, CDR1 is SGHDT, CDR2 YYEEEE. The CDR3 contains 16 residues. The trim removed 5 bases at V and 4 bases at J, leaving 13 bases unmatched. CDR3 nucleotide sequence: TGTGCCAGCAGTTCCGCCGGGACTAGATTCGGAGAGACCCAGTACTTC. Translation gives CASSSAGTRFGETQYF.

The J gene is TRBJ2-7, the V gene TRBV7-9, with D possibly matching TRBD1 (6 bases). The germline V and J ends were trimmed by 5 bases and 6 bases, with 17 bases remaining between them. The CDR3 consists of 14 residues. CDR1 and CDR2 (germline): SEHNR, FQNEAQ (reference sequence). The CDR3 sequence: CASSPLTGWGEQYF. The CDR3 nucleotides read TGTGCCAGCAGCCCTCTTACAGGGTGGGGCGAGCAGTACTTC.